These 31 T cell receptor beta chains came from one sample sequenced in a study of siplizumab effects on memory and regulatory T cells. Some clones are missing from TCRdb's copy, which holds only in-frame ones; the method was immunoSEQ multiplex PCR. The profile covers around 97,000 clones, with roughly 94% appearing a single time and 1% to 1.5% taken by the ten largest. The sample was non-Treg CD4+ T cells sorted from blood. The source of these receptors is a human donor in good health.

The rearrangement uses TRBV4-1 and TRBJ2-1; D uncertain. The V and J ends lost 5 bases and 9 bases respectively, with 17 bases between them. In germline, CDR1 is MGHRA, CDR2 YSYEKL. There are 14 residues in the CDR3. CDR3 nucleotides: TGCGCCAGCAGCGAGGACGAGTCGGTACGTGAGCAGTTCTTC. Encoded protein: CASSEDESVREQFF.

The chain employs TRBV7-9 and TRBJ2-2; no clear D gene. The CDR3 extends over 14 amino acids. Germline V CDR1 and CDR2: SEHNR, FQNEAQ (reference sequence). Trimming left V 7 bases short and J 3 bases short, with 12 bases between. The CDR3 DNA reads TGTGCCAGCATCACCCCTCCCTACACCGGGGAGCTGTTTTTT. It encodes CASITPPYTGELFF.

This clone showed up just once. The chain uses TRBV18 and TRBJ2-4; 7 bases are shared with TRBD1. The CDR3 consists of 16 residues. Germline lookup yields CDR1 KGHSH and CDR2 LQKENI. V lost 4 bases and J lost 0; bases outside the gene matches: 6. CDR3 residues: CASSRDSSLAKNIQYF. The CDR3 bases are TGTGCCAGCTCACGGGACAGTTCTCTAGCCAAAAACATTCAGTACTTC.

V usage is TRBV30 and J usage is TRBJ2-2, with unresolved D. Germline CDR1 is GTSNPN and CDR2 is SVGIG (reference sequence). This CDR3 has 16 residues. V shed 3 bases and J shed 5 bases, with 19 bases lying between them. In nucleotides, the CDR3 is TGTGCCTGGAGCCAAAAAAGTCAGCGTGGTACCGGGGAGCTGTTTTTT. Protein sequence: CAWSQKSQRGTGELFF.

J is TRBJ2-7 and V is TRBV21-1; TRBD1, the table's D call, lacks a check against the DNA. TRBV21-1 is a pseudogene locus. The CDR3 runs to 14 residues. The CDR3 nucleotides are TGTGCCAGCAGCAAAGTTGGTTACAGAAGCGAGCAGTACTTC. Its translation: CASSKVGYRSEQYF.

The chain uses TRBV14 and TRBJ2-2; possible D gene TRBD1, 5 bases. CDR1 and CDR2 (germline): SGHDN, FVKESK. CDR3 size: 15 residues. V was clipped by 3 bases and J by 2 bases, with 10 bases between them. The chain's CDR3 is CASSHRQTNTGELFF. CDR3 DNA: TGTGCCAGCAGCCATCGACAGACCAACACCGGGGAGCTGTTTTTT.

V is TRBV5-4 and J is TRBJ2-1; TRBD2 matches at 9 bases. CDR3 length equals 15 residues. J gave up 4 bases and V 4 bases, and 6 bases lay outside the gene matches. Germline V CDR1 and CDR2: SGHNT, YYREEE (reference sequence). The CDR3 DNA is TGTGCCAGCAGCGGGGCGGGAGGGAGTTACAATGAGCAGTTCTTC. Protein: CASSGAGGSYNEQFF. The full variable domain, completed using reference TRBV5-4 and TRBJ2-1, is ETGVTQSPTHLIKTRGQQVTLRCSSQSGHNTVSWYQQALGQGPQFIFQYYREEENGRGNFPPRFSGLQFPNYSSELNVNALELDDSALYLCASSGAGGSYNEQFFGPGTRLTVL.

The sample holds one count of this clone. The chain is built from TRBV11-1 and TRBJ1-4; 7 nucleotides line up with TRBD1. The germline V gene encodes CDR1 SGHAT and CDR2 FQDESV (reference sequence). The trim removed 5 bases at V and 5 bases at J, leaving 5 bases unmatched. The CDR3 is made up of 14 amino acids. The CDR3 region has the DNA TGTGCCAGCAGCCACGACAGGGAGAATGAAAAACTGTTTTTT. Its protein product is CASSHDRENEKLFF. Based on the CDR3 plus reference TRBV11-1 and TRBJ1-4, the full variable domain is EAEVAQSPRYKITEKSQAVAFWCDPISGHATLYWYRQILGQGPELLVQFQDESVVDDSQLPKDRFSAERLKGVDSTLKIQPAELGDSAMYLCASSHDRENEKLFFGSGTQLSVL.

The rearrangement uses TRBV6-1 and TRBJ1-6; 8 bases align to TRBD1. Germline CDR1 and CDR2: MNHNS and SASEGT. The CDR3 covers 14 residues. Unmatched junction bases numbered 12, after V lost 5 bases and J lost 15 bases. The CDR3 spells CASSQGQGKFILHF. Written as DNA, the CDR3 is TGTGCCAGCAGTCAAGGACAGGGAAAATTCATCCTCCACTTT.

CDR3 coding DNA: TGTGCCATCAGTGAGTTGCGGCCCAGCTCCTACGAGCAGTACTTC. Encoded protein: CAISELRPSSYEQYF. The gene calls are TRBV10-3 and TRBJ2-7; D is unresolved. This CDR3 spans 15 amino acids. Germline CDR1 and CDR2: ENHRY and SYGVKD. The V and J ends lost 1 base and 0 bases respectively, with 10 bases between them.

The chain employs TRBV5-6 and TRBJ2-2; D ambiguous. In germline, CDR1 is SGHDT, CDR2 YYEEEE. V was shortened by 6 bases and J by 8 bases, with 20 bases between the two germline ends. This CDR3 has 15 residues. The CDR3 sequence: CASTISGGSSGELFF. CDR3 coding DNA: TGTGCCAGCACCATCTCGGGCGGATCATCGGGGGAGCTGTTTTTT.

This clone was detected a few times. The chain is built from TRBV7-9 and TRBJ1-2, with D unclear. CDR3 size: 15 residues. Trimming took off 3 bases at V and 1 base at J, with 12 bases between the two ends. Germline V gene data show CDR1 as SEHNR and CDR2 as FQNEAQ (reference sequence). This CDR3 is CASSFNNPGNYGYTF. The DNA for the CDR3 is TGTGCCAGCAGCTTTAATAACCCCGGTAACTATGGCTACACCTTC. The full variable domain, in which reference TRBV7-9 and TRBJ1-2 provide the parts outside the CDR3, is DTGVSQNPRHKITKRGQNVTFRCDPISEHNRLYWYRQTLGQGPEFLTYFQNEAQLEKSRLLSDRFSAERPKGSFSTLEIQRTEQGDSAMYLCASSFNNPGNYGYTFGSGTRLTVV.

The sample holds one count of this clone. The J gene is TRBJ2-5, the V gene TRBV11-2; D call uncertain. V lost 0 bases and J 5 bases, leaving 7 bases between the germline ends. This CDR3 is 13 amino acids long. CDR1 SGHAT and CDR2 FQNNGV come from the germline V gene. The DNA for the CDR3 is TGTGCCAGCAGCTTAGATTTCGAGGAGACCCAGTACTTC. Amino acids: CASSLDFEETQYF. Full variable domain (outside the CDR3, taken from reference TRBV11-2 and TRBJ2-5): EAGVAQSPRYKIIEKRQSVAFWCNPISGHATLYWYQQILGQGPKLLIQFQNNGVVDDSQLPKDRFSAERLKGVDSTLKIQPAKLEDSAVYLCASSLDFEETQYFGPGTRLLVL.

This clone was seen once. The gene calls are TRBV7-8 and TRBJ1-5; the match to TRBD1 covers 7 bases. In germline, CDR1 is SGHVS, CDR2 FQNEAQ. The CDR3 spans 15 residues. The J segment lost 6 bases and the V segment lost 1 base, leaving 6 bases of the junction unmatched. The CDR3 DNA follows: TGTGCCAGCAGCTTAGAGGGCAGGGGGGTTCAGCCCCAGCATTTT. Translated: CASSLEGRGVQPQHF.

The chain combines TRBV5-1 with TRBJ2-6; no reliable D call. This CDR3 region has 16 residues. Trimming took 2 bases from V and 0 from J, leaving 9 bases between them. The germline CDR1 and CDR2 sequences are SGHRS and YFSETQ. CDR3 coding DNA: TGCGCCAGCAGCTTACCCCAAACCTCTGGGGCCAACGTCCTGACTTTC. Translation gives CASSLPQTSGANVLTF.

The chain employs TRBV10-2 and TRBJ2-1; D gene uncertain. The V end was cut by 4 bases, the J end by 6 bases, with 10 bases between. The germline gives CDR1 WSHSY, CDR2 SAAADI. CDR3 length: 13 residues. CDR3 region: CASSVFFGNEQFF. The CDR3 bases are TGCGCCAGCAGTGTGTTCTTCGGCAATGAGCAGTTCTTC.

The chain employs TRBV19 and TRBJ1-5; a possible D gene is TRBD1 (6 bases). Germline assignment: CDR1 LNHDA and CDR2 SQIVND (reference sequence). There are 14 residues in the CDR3. Trimming removed 7 bases at V and 3 bases at J, with 13 bases between. CDR3 nucleotide sequence: TGTGCCAGTAAGGTTTGGACAGACAATCAGCCCCAGCATTTT. Its translation: CASKVWTDNQPQHF.

The J gene is TRBJ2-2, the V gene TRBV5-1; TRBD2 agrees at 11 bases. The trim removed 0 bases at V and 5 bases at J, leaving 3 bases unmatched. This CDR3 spans 16 amino acids. Germline-derived CDR1 and CDR2 are SGHRS and YFSETQ. The DNA of the CDR3 is TGCGCCAGCAGCTTGGCCAGACTAGCGGGAACCGGGGAGCTGTTTTTT. It encodes CASSLARLAGTGELFF.

The rearrangement links TRBV2 to TRBJ2-2; a weak D match, TRBD1 (7 bases). Germline lookup yields CDR1 SNHLY and CDR2 FYNNEI. This CDR3 region has 19 residues. The ends were cut back, 8 bases at V and 3 bases at J, with 28 bases in the middle. The CDR3 DNA is TGTGCCAGCGCCCCCGCCAGGGGGGCCGCCCGATCAGACACCGGGGAGCTGTTTTTT. The encoded protein is CASAPARGAARSDTGELFF.

The chain links TRBV5-1 to TRBJ2-7, with TRBD2 identical over 7 bases. CDR1 is SGHRS and CDR2 is YFSETQ in the germline V gene. The CDR3 sequence is 15 residues long. With V trimmed by 0 bases and J by 6 bases, 9 bases remained unmatched. Here the CDR3 DNA reads TGCGCCAGCAGCTTGGTGGGGGGAGGGATCTTCGAGCAGTACTTC. Amino acids: CASSLVGGGIFEQYF.

V is TRBV5-6 and J is TRBJ1-5; a weak D match, TRBD1 (5 bases). Germline V CDR1 and CDR2: SGHDT, YYEEEE. The germline V and J ends were trimmed by 0 bases and 3 bases, with 7 bases remaining between them. This CDR3 contains 14 residues. The CDR3 spells CASSLGDFNQPQHF. CDR3 sequence (DNA): TGTGCCAGCAGCTTGGGGGACTTCAATCAGCCCCAGCATTTT.

The chain recombines TRBV6-1 with TRBJ2-7, with 7 bases fitting TRBD2. V shed 5 bases, J shed 7 bases, and the junction held 11 bases outside the gene matches. The CDR3 is made up of 14 amino acids. Germline loops: CDR1 MNHNS, CDR2 SASEGT. The CDR3 DNA sequence: TGTGCCAGCAGTTCCGGGACTACCGCTTGGGAGCAGTACTTC. Translation: CASSSGTTAWEQYF.

The CDR3 region has the DNA TGTGCCATCAGTGAGCCCGGCGCGGCACGGCACTATGGCTACACCTTC. Encoded protein: CAISEPGAARHYGYTF. The chain carries TRBV10-3 and TRBJ1-2; D is unresolved. In germline, CDR1 is ENHRY, CDR2 SYGVKD. The CDR3 runs to 16 residues. Trimming stripped 2 bases from V and 3 bases from J, with 16 bases between.

The chain joins TRBV6-1 to TRBJ1-5; 8 bases are shared with TRBD1. The CDR3 length is 13 residues. V was clipped by 6 bases and J by 5 bases; unmatched bases: 3. Germline values: CDR1 MNHNS, CDR2 SASEGT. CDR3 residues: CASRNRGYQPQHF. The CDR3 region has the DNA TGTGCCAGCAGAAACAGGGGGTATCAGCCCCAGCATTTT.

This chain connects TRBV18 to TRBJ1-2; unclear D gene. V was trimmed by 2 bases and J by 6 bases, leaving 10 bases between them. The CDR3 runs 13 residues. The germline gives CDR1 KGHSH, CDR2 LQKENI. The DNA for the CDR3 is TGTGCCAGCTCACCATCGGGGAGGAATGGCTACACCTTC. Translating it yields CASSPSGRNGYTF.

This sequence joins TRBV7-6 and TRBJ1-4, with 9 bases identical to TRBD1. The CDR3 totals 17 residues. The J segment lost 11 bases and the V segment lost 1 base, leaving 14 bases of the junction unmatched. Germline-derived CDR1 and CDR2 are SGHVS and FNYEAQ. In DNA form, the CDR3 reads TGTGCCAGCAGCTTAGGCCTCACAGGGGGCGGATCAGGCAAACTGTTTTTT. This encodes CASSLGLTGGGSGKLFF.

The chain couples TRBV5-8 to TRBJ2-7, with 8 bases lining up with TRBD1. The CDR3 length is 15 residues. V dropped 4 bases and J dropped 3; count of bases not matched to a gene: 9. Germline V gene lookup returns CDR1 SGHTS and CDR2 YDEGEE. The CDR3 bases are TGTGCCAGCAGCGCGCACGGACAGGGACTCTACGAGCAGTACTTC. It specifies CASSAHGQGLYEQYF. Looking up the rest from reference TRBV5-8 and TRBJ2-7 gives the full variable domain: EAGVTQSPTHLIKTRGQQATLRCSPISGHTSVYWYQQALGLGLQFLLWYDEGEERNRGNFPPRFSGRQFPNYSSELNVNALELEDSALYLCASSAHGQGLYEQYFGPGTRLTVT.

There are a few counts of this clone. The rearrangement links TRBV19 to TRBJ1-5; D gene unclear. Germline V gene sequence: CDR1 LNHDA, CDR2 SQIVND (reference sequence). Trimming took off 5 bases at V and 2 bases at J, with 10 bases between the two ends. CDR3 length: 14 residues. The CDR3 here is CASSATAGNQPQHF. CDR3 in DNA: TGTGCCAGTAGTGCGACGGCGGGCAATCAGCCCCAGCATTTT.

The CDR3 protein is CASSYGTMTQETQYF. CDR3 sequence (DNA): TGTGCCAGCAGTTACGGGACCATGACCCAAGAGACCCAGTACTTC. The rearrangement joins TRBV7-9 to TRBJ2-5; D could derive from TRBD1 or TRBD2 (5 bases each). V was pared by 6 bases and J by 1 base, with 15 bases between. Germline CDR1 SEHNR, CDR2 FQNEAQ (reference sequence). This CDR3 is built from 15 residues.

The chain combines TRBV27 with TRBJ2-3, with unresolved D. V lost 6 bases, J lost 0 bases, and 7 bases lay in between. This CDR3 has 13 residues. The germline gives CDR1 MNHEY, CDR2 SMNVEV (reference sequence). CDR3 amino acids: CASSEYSTDTQYF. As DNA, the CDR3 is TGTGCCAGCAGCGAATATAGCACAGATACGCAGTATTTT.

V gene TRBV5-4 combines with J gene TRBJ1-2; D ambiguous. The CDR3 has 14 residues. V lost 1 base to trimming and J lost 2 bases, with 9 bases between them. Germline V gene data show CDR1 as SGHNT and CDR2 as YYREEE (reference sequence). CDR3 coding DNA: TGTGCCAGCAGCTTGTCGGGCAGCAACTATGGCTACACCTTC. As protein: CASSLSGSNYGYTF.